This passage covers 27 T cell receptor beta chains from one sample sequenced in a study of identical twins' blood T cells. TCRdb processed the 5' RACE reads anew with MiXCR; each CDR3 protein has one entry. The data contain a few hundred thousand distinct CDR3 sequences, roughly 30% of them singletons. The sequencing sample was made of PBMCs. The receptors originated from a woman aged 18-50 years in good health.

This clonotype was recorded at least ten times. V gene TRBV6-5 combines with J gene TRBJ2-1, with D possibly being TRBD1 or TRBD2 (5 bases each). The CDR3 is made up of 15 amino acids. The germline V and J ends were trimmed by 2 bases and 0 bases, with 8 bases remaining between them. From germline, CDR1 is MNHEY and CDR2 SVGAGI. CDR3 coding DNA: TGTGCCAGCAGTTACCGGGGCAGCTCCTACAATGAGCAGTTCTTC. Translated, it gives CASSYRGSSYNEQFF.

On this clonotype itself: A read error may be the cause here, since a much bigger clone is one base away. The V gene is TRBV6-5, the J gene TRBJ1-2, with D perhaps matching TRBD1 (6 bases). Germline-derived CDR1 and CDR2 are MNHEY and SVGAGI. The CDR3 length is 13 residues. The CDR3 protein is CASSYSAGEGYAF. The CDR3 nucleotides read TGTGCCAGCAGTTACTCGGCAGGGGAAGGCTACGCCTTC.

This clonotype was recorded a few times. The chain employs TRBV6-5 and TRBJ2-1; TRBD2 matches 7 bases. The V segment lost 7 bases and the J segment 8 bases; nucleotides outside the gene matches: 11. CDR1 and CDR2 (germline): MNHEY, SVGAGI. The CDR3 extends over 14 amino acids. CDR3 region: CASILRAGWDEQFF. CDR3 sequence (DNA): TGTGCCAGCATACTTAGAGCGGGATGGGATGAGCAGTTCTTC.

This clonotype was detected a few times. The chain has TRBV19 and TRBJ2-1, with a tentative D call TRBD2 (6 bases). The V end was cut by 0 bases, the J end by 7 bases, with 7 bases between. This CDR3 has 13 residues. Germline CDR1 and CDR2: LNHDA and SQIVND (reference sequence). CDR3: CASSIDGGNEQFF. CDR3 DNA: TGTGCCAGTAGTATAGATGGAGGGAATGAGCAGTTCTTC.

This clonotype was detected only a few times. The chain links TRBV11-2 to TRBJ2-3, with TRBD1 as a possible D gene (6 bases). V was clipped by 5 bases and J by 1 base, with 16 bases between them. The CDR3 runs 16 residues. The germline V gene has CDR1 SGHAT and CDR2 FQNNGV. The CDR3 reads CASSPRGGSGTDTQYF. For the CDR3, the DNA is TGTGCCAGCAGCCCTCGAGGGGGATCTGGCACAGATACGCAGTATTTT. The full variable domain, in which reference TRBV11-2 and TRBJ2-3 provide the parts outside the CDR3, is EAGVAQSPRYKIIEKRQSVAFWCNPISGHATLYWYQQILGQGPKLLIQFQNNGVVDDSQLPKDRFSAERLKGVDSTLKIQPAKLEDSAVYLCASSPRGGSGTDTQYFGPGTRLTVL.

The table lists this clonotype with many counts. The chain is built from TRBV2 and TRBJ2-5; 8 bases are shared with TRBD1. The germline CDR1 and CDR2 sequences are SNHLY and FYNNEI. The CDR3 is made up of 12 amino acids. Trimming at V came to 11 bases and at J to 5 bases, leaving 7 bases not matched to a gene. This CDR3 reads CAGQGNKETQYF. The CDR3, as DNA: TGTGCCGGACAGGGTAACAAGGAGACCCAGTACTTC.

The genes are TRBV20-1 and TRBJ2-7; a weak D match, TRBD1 (6 bases). This CDR3 has 15 residues. Trimming cost V 3 bases and J 1 base, with 16 bases left between them. The germline V gene encodes CDR1 DFQATT and CDR2 SNEGSKA (reference sequence). CDR3 residues: CSARRMETGSYEQYF. The CDR3 DNA reads as TGCAGTGCTAGGAGGATGGAGACAGGTTCCTACGAGCAGTACTTC.

V gene TRBV3-1 combines with J gene TRBJ2-1, with D tentatively TRBD1 (5 bases). Looked up from germline, CDR1 is LGHDT and CDR2 is YNNKEL (reference sequence). Between the trimmed V and J ends, which lost 4 bases and 2 bases, there was a span of 15 bases. CDR3 size: 16 residues. In DNA form, the CDR3 reads TGTGCCAGCAGCCGACTGATAGGGGCGGCCTACAATGAGCAGTTCTTC. Translated: CASSRLIGAAYNEQFF.

This clonotype was found a few times. The chain uses TRBV7-8 and TRBJ2-1; 8 bases map to TRBD2. Per the germline V gene, CDR1 is SGHVS and CDR2 is FQNEAQ. This CDR3 comprises 17 residues. V shed 8 bases and J 0 bases; nucleotides not matched to a gene: 12. The CDR3 spells CASCLAGTTSSYNEQFF. CDR3 sequence (DNA): TGTGCCAGCTGCCTAGCGGGCACGACCAGCTCCTACAATGAGCAGTTCTTC.

This clonotype came up a few times. The genes are TRBV19 and TRBJ1-2; 11 bases are a match to TRBD1. This CDR3 region has 15 residues. J gave up 4 bases and V 3 bases, and 4 bases lay outside the gene matches. CDR1 is LNHDA, CDR2 SQIVND, per germline (reference sequence). CDR3 in DNA: TGTGCCAGTAGTATCGGGACAGGGGGAAGCTATGGCTACACCTTC. It codes for CASSIGTGGSYGYTF. Based on the CDR3 plus reference TRBV19 and TRBJ1-2, the full variable domain is DGGITQSPKYLFRKEGQNVTLSCEQNLNHDAMYWYRQDPGQGLRLIYYSQIVNDFQKGDIAEGYSVSREKKESFPLTVTSAQKNPTAFYLCASSIGTGGSYGYTFGSGTRLTVV.

This clonotype has more than one count but fewer than ten. Here the CDR3 reads CASSYEGEKGQPQHF. The DNA for the CDR3 is TGTGCCAGCAGTTATGAAGGGGAAAAGGGTCAGCCCCAGCATTTT. The rearrangement links TRBV6-9 to TRBJ1-5; the D gene is possibly TRBD1 (5 bases). V gave up 2 bases and J gave up 6 bases, with 14 bases separating them. Germline V CDR1 and CDR2: MNHGY, SVAAGI. CDR3 size: 15 residues.

This chain connects TRBV9 to TRBJ2-7; D perhaps matches TRBD1 (5 bases). Germline CDR1 reads SGDLS; CDR2 reads YYNGEE. V shed 4 bases and J shed 3 bases, with 11 bases lying between them. The length of the CDR3 is 13 residues. CDR3 bases: TGTGCCAGCAGCAGAGACAGTAACTACGAGCAGTACTTC. It codes for CASSRDSNYEQYF.

This clonotype has just a few counts. The V gene is TRBV6-1, the J gene TRBJ2-3; D is possibly TRBD2 (5 bases). Germline-derived CDR1 and CDR2 are MNHNS and SASEGT. This CDR3 spans 15 amino acids. V dropped 4 bases and J dropped 5 bases, with 16 bases sitting between them. The CDR3 protein is CASSGADAGRDTQYF. The CDR3 DNA follows: TGTGCCAGCAGTGGGGCCGATGCGGGTAGAGATACGCAGTATTTT.

This clonotype was seen ten or more times. V gene TRBV29-1 combines with J gene TRBJ2-1; D remains ambiguous. Germline CDR1 is SQVTM and CDR2 is ANQGSEA. CDR3 length equals 14 residues. The V end lost 6 bases, the J end lost 0 bases, and 12 bases lay between the germline ends. CDR3 sequence: CSVSLASSYNEQFF. The CDR3 region has the DNA TGCAGCGTCTCCCTGGCCAGCTCCTACAATGAGCAGTTCTTC.

This chain connects TRBV12-3 or TRBV12-4 to TRBJ2-2; D is unresolved. The CDR3 extends over 15 amino acids. The V gene lost 2 bases and the J gene lost 3 bases, with 10 bases spanning the gap. The CDR3 DNA reads as TGTGCCAGCAGTTTAAGTCAGCTTTACACCGGGGAGCTGTTTTTT. Translated: CASSLSQLYTGELFF.

This clonotype has ten or more counts. The CDR3 sequence is CASSFVGAQIVAFF. The DNA for the CDR3 is TGTGCCAGCAGTTTTGTGGGGGCGCAAATTGTGGCTTTCTTT. The chain employs TRBV12-3 or TRBV12-4 and TRBJ1-1, with D perhaps matching TRBD1 (6 bases). The ends were cut back, 3 bases at V and 11 bases at J, with 19 bases in the middle. The CDR3 totals 14 residues.

The chain joins TRBV20-1 to TRBJ2-2; a weak D match, TRBD1 (5 bases). The CDR3 length is 13 residues. The V and J ends lost 4 bases and 6 bases respectively, with 12 bases between them. Germline values: CDR1 DFQATT, CDR2 SNEGSKA (reference sequence). In DNA form, the CDR3 reads TGCAGTGCTACAGGGAATGTTCCCGGGGAGCTGTTTTTT. It codes for CSATGNVPGELFF.

This clonotype showed up just a few times. The V call is TRBV3-1, the J call TRBJ1-1; D remains unclear. The CDR3 consists of 14 residues. Germline V gene data show CDR1 as LGHDT and CDR2 as YNNKEL (reference sequence). Trimming pared 0 bases from V and 1 base from J, leaving 6 bases between. The CDR3 DNA reads as TGTGCCAGCAGCCAAGATGTCCAGAACACTGAAGCTTTCTTT. This sequence encodes CASSQDVQNTEAFF.

This chain connects TRBV12-3 or TRBV12-4 to TRBJ1-1; 10 bases fit TRBD1. This CDR3 is 14 amino acids long. After removal of 8 bases from V and 1 base from J, the junction contained 4 bases not matched to a gene. The CDR3 DNA reads TGTGCCAGCGGCCGGGACAGGGGGAACACTGAAGCTTTCTTT. It translates to CASGRDRGNTEAFF.

The chain carries TRBV2 and TRBJ1-3, with 9 positions matching TRBD1. In germline, CDR1 is SNHLY, CDR2 FYNNEI. Germline trimming cut 1 base from V and 5 bases from J; bases unmatched to any gene: 3. The CDR3 has 15 amino acids. As DNA, the CDR3 is TGTGCCAGCAGTGAAGGACAGGGGGGAAGAAACACCATATATTTT. This gives the protein CASSEGQGGRNTIYF.

V is TRBV29-1 and J is TRBJ1-1; D gene uncertain. Germline V gives CDR1 SQVTM, CDR2 ANQGSEA. The V end was cut by 5 bases, the J end by 0 bases, with 4 bases between. The CDR3 is 11 amino acids. The CDR3 DNA is TGCAGCGTTTCGGTGAACACTGAAGCTTTCTTT. Encoded protein: CSVSVNTEAFF.

This clonotype turned up a few times. The chain combines TRBV7-9 with TRBJ1-4; D gene ambiguous. Germline V gene data show CDR1 as SEHNR and CDR2 as FQNEAQ (reference sequence). The CDR3 covers 13 residues. V was pared by 5 bases and J by 5 bases, with 9 bases between. Written as DNA, the CDR3 is TGTGCCAGCAGCATCCGGGCCAATGAAAAACTGTTTTTT. Encoded protein: CASSIRANEKLFF.

This chain links TRBV12-3 or TRBV12-4 with TRBJ2-1; weak D call: TRBD2 (7 bases). The CDR3 sequence is 19 residues long. V was pared by 2 bases and J by 5 bases, with 25 bases between. The CDR3 nucleotides read TGTGCCAGCAGTTTACCTACGGTGGGGGGGCAATCACGTAACAATGAGCAGTTCTTC. Residues: CASSLPTVGGQSRNNEQFF.

Worth noting for this clonotype: This may stem from a read error, because a much larger clone lies one nucleotide away. The CDR3 spells CASGEAGRENGETQYF. As DNA, the CDR3 is TGTGCCAGCGGTGAAGCTGGACGGGAAAATGGAGAGACCCAGTACTTC. The chain combines TRBV2 with TRBJ2-5; perhaps TRBD2 as D (5 bases). The CDR3 consists of 16 residues. Germline V CDR1 and CDR2: SNHLY, FYNNEI.

In the case of this clonotype: This could be a read error, since a much larger clone is one nucleotide away. The chain links TRBV2 to TRBJ2-1; D not resolved. The CDR3 spans 15 residues. From germline, CDR1 is SNHLY and CDR2 FYNNEI. In DNA, the CDR3 is TGTGCCAACAGTGATTTAGGCAGAACCTACAATGAGCAGTTCTTC. Protein product: CANSDLGRTYNEQFF.

The sample holds many counts of this clonotype. The chain is built from TRBV29-1 and TRBJ2-3, with D tentatively TRBD1 (6 bases). V lost 2 bases, J lost 3 bases, and 6 bases lay in between. In germline, CDR1 is SQVTM, CDR2 ANQGSEA. This CDR3 contains 12 residues. CDR3 residues: CSVEQGTDTQYF. CDR3 DNA: TGCAGCGTTGAACAGGGGACAGATACGCAGTATTTT.

This rearrangement joins TRBV20-1 to TRBJ1-5; possibly TRBD1 for D (5 bases). Germline lookup yields CDR1 DFQATT and CDR2 SNEGSKA (reference sequence). CDR3 length equals 12 residues. Trimming left V 5 bases short and J 4 bases short, with 9 bases between. Here the CDR3 reads CSASYRNQPQHF. In nucleotides, the CDR3 is TGCAGTGCTTCCTACAGGAATCAGCCCCAGCATTTT.